Presented here are 18 T cell receptor beta chains from one specimen sequenced in a study of T cells after yellow fever vaccination. TCRdb ran MiXCR on the 5' RACE reads and lists one entry per CDR3 protein. The sample shows hundreds of thousands of distinct CDR3 sequences, 21% of them seen only once. Sequenced here: PBMCs, sampled 20 to 25 days after the first yellow fever vaccination. These receptors were obtained from a man younger than 30 who received the YFV17D yellow fever vaccine.

The V and J genes are TRBV9 and TRBJ2-5, with D tentatively TRBD2 (5 bases). CDR1 is SGDLS and CDR2 is YYNGEE in the germline V gene. Trimming removed 0 bases from V and 0 bases from J, with 6 bases in between. This CDR3 spans 14 amino acids. The CDR3 DNA follows: TGTGCCAGCAGCGTAGGGCGGGACCAAGAGACCCAGTACTTC. It codes for CASSVGRDQETQYF.

The chain joins TRBV28 to TRBJ2-5; D is tentatively TRBD1 or TRBD2 (6 bases each). Deletions cut 8 bases from V and 2 bases from J, with 18 bases between. The CDR3 runs to 15 residues. The V gene's germline CDR1 is MDHEN and CDR2 SYDVKM. CDR3 protein: CASSPRGVLQETQYF. DNA for the CDR3: TGTGCCAGCTCCCCTAGGGGGGTTTTACAAGAGACCCAGTACTTC.

This clonotype has at least ten counts. The V and J genes are TRBV24-1 and TRBJ2-1, with 8 nucleotides matching TRBD2. The CDR3 loop spans 14 amino acids. Germline loops: CDR1 KGHDR, CDR2 SFDVKD. The junction had 6 bases not matched to a gene; V was cut back by 5 bases and J by 7 bases. The CDR3 loop is CATSGGGYRNEQFF. The CDR3 DNA sequence: TGTGCCACCAGTGGCGGGGGGTATAGGAATGAGCAGTTCTTC.

This clonotype was seen only a few times. The chain employs TRBV30 and TRBJ2-7; D is possibly TRBD1 (5 bases). This CDR3 contains 12 residues. The germline V and J ends were trimmed by 4 bases and 3 bases, with 10 bases remaining between them. CDR1 is GTSNPN and CDR2 is SVGIG in the germline V gene (reference sequence). The DNA for the CDR3 is TGTGCCTGGACGACAGACCACTACGAGCAGTACTTC. Its protein product is CAWTTDHYEQYF.

The V call is TRBV5-1, the J call TRBJ2-1, with 8 bases identical to TRBD2. Germline CDR1 and CDR2: SGHRS and YFSETQ. The ends lost 5 bases at V and 1 base at J; junction bases unmatched: 8. CDR3 length: 16 residues. The CDR3 DNA is TGCGCCAGCAGTCCGGGAGGGGGAAGATCCTACAATGAGCAGTTCTTC. It encodes CASSPGGGRSYNEQFF.

V is TRBV18 and J is TRBJ2-3; D gene uncertain. Germline lookup yields CDR1 KGHSH and CDR2 LQKENI. The V end lost 2 bases, the J end lost 12 bases, and 12 bases lay between the germline ends. The CDR3 runs 12 residues. CDR3 region: CASSPSTNLQYF. The CDR3 DNA sequence: TGTGCCAGCTCACCATCCACTAACCTACAGTATTTT. Looking up the rest from reference TRBV18 and TRBJ2-3 gives the full variable domain: NAGVMQNPRHLVRRRGQEARLRCSPMKGHSHVYWYRQLPEEGLKFMVYLQKENIIDESGMPKERFSAEFPKEGPSILRIQQVVRGDSAAYFCASSPSTNLQYFGPGTRLTVL.

This clonotype was seen repeatedly, ten times or more. J is TRBJ2-1 and V is TRBV10-3; 11 bases are shared with TRBD2. V lost 2 bases, J lost 5 bases, and 5 bases stayed unmatched. The CDR3 spans 16 residues. The V gene's germline CDR1 is ENHRY and CDR2 SYGVKD. CDR3 coding DNA: TGTGCCATCAGTGAGGTGACTAGCGGGGTAAACAATGAGCAGTTCTTC. It is translated as CAISEVTSGVNNEQFF.

This clonotype turned up a few times. The chain couples TRBV4-1 to TRBJ1-5, with D possibly matching TRBD1 (5 bases). The CDR3 covers 15 residues. Germline loops: CDR1 MGHRA, CDR2 YSYEKL. Trimming stripped 0 bases from V and 3 bases from J, with 9 bases between. The CDR3 DNA reads TGCGCCAGCAGCCAAGATCACGGGGCCAATCAGCCCCAGCATTTT. Its protein product is CASSQDHGANQPQHF.

The chain recombines TRBV20-1 with TRBJ1-1, with 9 bases matching TRBD1. With 3 bases clipped from V and 4 bases from J, the junction kept 3 bases outside the gene matches. This CDR3 region has 13 residues. Germline loops: CDR1 DFQATT, CDR2 SNEGSKA (reference sequence). As DNA, the CDR3 is TGCAGTGCTAGGACAGGGGGGACCACTGAAGCTTTCTTT. Its protein is CSARTGGTTEAFF.

This clonotype was recorded a few times. V gene TRBV27 combines with J gene TRBJ1-4; D might be TRBD1 (6 bases). This CDR3 is 15 amino acids long. Germline values: CDR1 MNHEY, CDR2 SMNVEV (reference sequence). Trimming cost V 4 bases and J 4 bases, with 13 bases left between them. The CDR3 coding sequence is TGTGCCAGCAGTTCTTTGGGACAAATTAATGAAAAACTGTTTTTT. This translates into CASSSLGQINEKLFF.

Ten or more counts support this clonotype. The rearrangement joins TRBV30 to TRBJ2-1; 8 bases align to TRBD2. The V gene end was trimmed by 2 bases and the J gene end by 4 bases; junction bases not matched to a gene: 4. Germline-derived CDR1 and CDR2 are GTSNPN and SVGIG (reference sequence). The length of the CDR3 is 14 residues. The CDR3 DNA is TGTGCCTGGAGTCGCGGGGGGACGTACAATGAGCAGTTCTTC. It codes for CAWSRGGTYNEQFF.

This clonotype showed up many times. The chain is built from TRBV6-2 or TRBV6-3 and TRBJ2-2; D is unclear. Germline V lookup: CDR1 MNHEY, CDR2 SVGEGT. The CDR3 is 13 amino acids. Trimming stripped 7 bases from V and 0 bases from J, with 6 bases between. The chain's CDR3 is CASNHPNTGELFF. In DNA, the CDR3 is TGTGCCAGCAACCACCCGAACACCGGGGAGCTGTTTTTT.

In its sample, this clonotype was seen many times. This chain connects TRBV29-1 to TRBJ1-3; D not resolved. V gave up 5 bases and J gave up 2 bases, with 10 bases separating them. The CDR3 has 13 amino acids. Germline assignment: CDR1 SQVTM and CDR2 ANQGSEA. The CDR3 here is CSVWGSAGNTIYF. The CDR3 region has the DNA TGCAGCGTTTGGGGTTCGGCTGGAAACACCATATATTTT.

The rearrangement links TRBV12-3 or TRBV12-4 to TRBJ2-5, with 9 bases matching TRBD2. This CDR3 contains 13 residues. V lost 6 bases to trimming and J lost 7 bases; unmatched junction nucleotides: 6. This chain's CDR3 is CASSPAGGGTQYF. As DNA, the CDR3 is TGTGCCAGCAGCCCAGCGGGGGGTGGGACCCAGTACTTC.

This clonotype was seen ten or more times. The chain employs TRBV7-3 and TRBJ1-6, with D tentatively TRBD1 (5 bases). CDR3 size: 15 residues. Germline V gives CDR1 SGHTA, CDR2 FQGTGA. Trimming took off 2 bases at V and 9 bases at J, with 14 bases between the two ends. CDR3 sequence (DNA): TGTGCCAGCAGCTTAGGTGGGGGTAGAAGTTCACCCCTCCACTTT. Translation: CASSLGGGRSSPLHF.

This clonotype has just a few counts. In nucleotides, the CDR3 is TGCGCCAGCCAACTAGCGGGGGAAGAGACCCAGTACTTC. Its protein product is CASQLAGEETQYF. V usage is TRBV10-1 and J usage is TRBJ2-5, with 11 bases matching TRBD2. V shed 8 bases and J 3 bases; nucleotides not matched to a gene: 2. CDR1 is WNHNN, CDR2 SYGVQD, per germline (reference sequence). The CDR3 loop spans 13 amino acids.

The sample holds a few counts of this clonotype. V and J are TRBV9 and TRBJ2-5; a possible D gene is TRBD1 (7 bases). V was pared by 3 bases and J by 4 bases, with 19 bases between. The length of the CDR3 is 16 residues. Germline V gene lookup returns CDR1 SGDLS and CDR2 YYNGEE. The CDR3 is CASSAGGGLIGETQYF. The CDR3 bases are TGTGCCAGCAGCGCCGGAGGGGGCTTGATCGGAGAGACCCAGTACTTC.

Ten or more counts support this clonotype. The DNA for the CDR3 is TGTGCCAGCAGTTTAGGCGGGACGGGGAATCAGCCCCAGCATTTT. Its protein is CASSLGGTGNQPQHF. The chain has TRBV12-3 or TRBV12-4 and TRBJ1-5; tentative D call: TRBD1 (5 bases). The CDR3 loop spans 15 amino acids. Trimming shortened V by 1 base and J by 4 bases, and 11 bases separated the two germline ends.